The source of this TCR beta chain is a study of shared clonotypes between healthy human individuals. Germline values: CDR1 MDHEN, CDR2 SYDVKM. The CDR3 spans 12 residues. Trimming cost V 6 bases and J 4 bases; bases outside gene matches: 2. Assay used: immunoSEQ multiplex PCR; TCRdb lists only in-frame clones, some missing. The top ten clones hold about 0.13% of a sample with just over 2,000,000 clones, 85% to 95% of them seen once. The chain uses TRBV28 and TRBJ1-1; TRBD1 matches at 7 bases. The sample was naive CD4+ T cells sorted from blood. Specified subset: CD45RA+ positively selected. This sequence was found in a young man in good health. The CDR3 bases are TGTGCCAGCAGCCAGGGGGTCACTGAAGCTTTCTTT. It translates to CASSQGVTEAFF. The whole variable domain, filled in from reference TRBV28 and TRBJ1-1, reads DVKVTQSSRYLVKRTGEKVFLECVQDMDHENMFWYRQDPGLGLRLIYFSYDVKMKEKGDIPEGYSVSREKKERFSLILESASTNQTSMYLCASSQGVTEAFFGQGTRLTVV.